The 5 T cell receptor beta chains in this list originate from one sample, sequenced in a study of blood T cell repertoires in COVID-19. The table came from immunoSEQ multiplex PCR; TCRdb's copy has only in-frame clones and leaves some out. The sample contains roughly 220,000 clones, more than 80% of which appear only once. The sequencing input was PBMCs or T cells enriched from blood (not recorded which). The receptors shown here come from a woman aged 40 to 55 with acute COVID-19.

The table lists this clone with a few counts. V is TRBV5-4 and J is TRBJ2-2; possible D gene TRBD1, 8 bases. The V end lost 4 bases, the J end lost 3 bases, and 13 bases lay between the germline ends. The CDR3 is made up of 15 amino acids. CDR1 is SGHNT, CDR2 YYREEE, per germline (reference sequence). As DNA, the CDR3 is TGTGCCAGCAGCGGGGGGGACAGGTACACCGGGGAGCTGTTTTTT. It yields the protein CASSGGDRYTGELFF.

The chain combines TRBV7-9 with TRBJ1-5; 8 nucleotides match TRBD1. The ends lost 5 bases at V and 7 bases at J; junction bases unmatched: 7. The CDR3 covers 14 residues. Germline-derived CDR1 and CDR2 are SEHNR and FQNEAQ (reference sequence). The CDR3 region is CASSAPGGRQPQHF. CDR3 nucleotides: TGTGCCAGCAGCGCTCCAGGGGGCCGGCAGCCCCAGCATTTT. The variable domain in full, with the rest retrieved from reference TRBV7-9 and TRBJ1-5, is DTGVSQNPRHKITKRGQNVTFRCDPISEHNRLYWYRQTLGQGPEFLTYFQNEAQLEKSRLLSDRFSAERPKGSFSTLEIQRTEQGDSAMYLCASSAPGGRQPQHFGDGTRLSIL.

CDR3 residues: CASSARWATTGELFF. The CDR3, as DNA: TGTGCCAGCAGCGCGAGATGGGCAACCACCGGGGAGCTGTTTTTT. The gene calls are TRBV9 and TRBJ2-2; D ambiguous. CDR3 length: 15 amino acids. V gave up 3 bases and J gave up 4 bases, with 13 bases separating them. Germline V lookup: CDR1 SGDLS, CDR2 YYNGEE.

The rearrangement uses TRBV7-3 and TRBJ2-2; D not resolved. Per germline, CDR1 SGHTA and CDR2 FQGTGA. Trimming shortened V by 3 bases and J by 1 base, and 6 bases separated the two germline ends. The CDR3 is made up of 14 amino acids. This CDR3 reads CASSFSGNTGELFF. CDR3 nucleotide sequence: TGTGCCAGCAGCTTTTCCGGGAACACCGGGGAGCTGTTTTTT. Full variable domain (rest looked up from reference TRBV7-3 and TRBJ2-2): GAGVSQTPSNKVTEKGKYVELRCDPISGHTALYWYRQSLGQGPEFLIYFQGTGAADDSGLPNDRFFAVRPEGSVSTLKIQRTERGDSAVYLCASSFSGNTGELFFGEGSRLTVL.

For the CDR3, the DNA is TGTGCCAGTAGGTCCCCTATCAATGAGCAGTTCTTC. Translation: CASRSPINEQFF. The V call is TRBV19, the J call TRBJ2-1; D is unresolved. The CDR3 consists of 12 residues. The germline V and J ends were trimmed by 6 bases and 6 bases, with 9 bases remaining between them. Germline V gene data show CDR1 as LNHDA and CDR2 as SQIVND (reference sequence). Using reference TRBV19 and TRBJ2-1 for the parts outside the CDR3, the full variable domain is DGGITQSPKYLFRKEGQNVTLSCEQNLNHDAMYWYRQDPGQGLRLIYYSQIVNDFQKGDIAEGYSVSREKKESFPLTVTSAQKNPTAFYLCASRSPINEQFFGPGTRLTVL.